This is a list of T cell receptor beta chains from one sample in a study of CD8+CD57+ T cells in acquired aplastic anemia. TCRdb fed the reads into MiXCR, producing one record per CDR3 protein. The sample lists 42,000 or so distinct CDR3 sequences; 68% were seen once. The source material was sorted CD4+, CD8+, or CD8+CD57+ T cells (not recorded which) from PBMCs. Every receptor here comes from a human donor in good health, serving as a control. Each CDR3 is given with its conserved first and last residue. The order of the fields is D gene, V gene, J gene, clone size, CDR3 protein. A D gene is named only where the DNA matches it firmly. Rows may omit the clone size; those that give it use once, few, many or a size class.

d_gene: NA; v_gene: TRBV19; j_gene: TRBJ1-5; abundance: NA; CDR3aa: CASSGHSNQPQHF
d_gene: NA; v_gene: TRBV10-3; j_gene: TRBJ1-6; abundance: few; CDR3aa: CAISESNSPLHF
d_gene: TRBD1; v_gene: TRBV10-3; j_gene: TRBJ1-6; abundance: NA; CDR3aa: CASSGGTDHSPLHF
d_gene: TRBD1; v_gene: TRBV19; j_gene: TRBJ1-5; abundance: NA; CDR3aa: CASSALGQGTRYSNQPQHF
d_gene: NA; v_gene: TRBV7-8; j_gene: TRBJ2-1; abundance: few; CDR3aa: CASSLDISNEQFF
d_gene: TRBD1; v_gene: TRBV10-3; j_gene: TRBJ2-1; abundance: NA; CDR3aa: CAISKQGVPYNEQFF
d_gene: NA; v_gene: TRBV10-3; j_gene: TRBJ1-6; abundance: once; CDR3aa: CASSGPRAPLHF
d_gene: NA; v_gene: TRBV19; j_gene: TRBJ1-2; abundance: many; CDR3aa: CASSIWLGWTRPQRNYGYTF
d_gene: TRBD2; v_gene: TRBV6-1; j_gene: TRBJ2-1; abundance: many; CDR3aa: CASSTTSGVYSYNEQFF
d_gene: NA; v_gene: TRBV20-1; j_gene: TRBJ2-6; abundance: NA; CDR3aa: CSARYANVLTF
d_gene: NA; v_gene: TRBV5-1; j_gene: TRBJ2-7; abundance: NA; CDR3aa: CASSLFDRISYEQYF
d_gene: NA; v_gene: TRBV6-5; j_gene: TRBJ2-4; abundance: many; CDR3aa: CASSHRGVAKNIQYF
d_gene: TRBD2; v_gene: TRBV7-2; j_gene: TRBJ2-5; abundance: NA; CDR3aa: CASSLTSGETQETQYF
d_gene: NA; v_gene: TRBV29-1; j_gene: TRBJ2-7; abundance: NA; CDR3aa: CSVDRHNEQYF
d_gene: NA; v_gene: TRBV20-1; j_gene: TRBJ2-3; abundance: NA; CDR3aa: CSAKRNLGSTDTQYF
d_gene: NA; v_gene: TRBV19; j_gene: TRBJ1-2; abundance: NA; CDR3aa: CASSPHSLGSGYGYTF
d_gene: TRBD1; v_gene: TRBV29-1; j_gene: TRBJ2-7; abundance: NA; CDR3aa: CSVEGDRFGEQYF
d_gene: NA; v_gene: TRBV5-1; j_gene: TRBJ1-1; abundance: NA; CDR3aa: CASSLAGGLTEAFF
d_gene: TRBD1; v_gene: TRBV19; j_gene: TRBJ1-1; abundance: NA; CDR3aa: CASRQGAAEAFF
d_gene: NA; v_gene: TRBV7-2; j_gene: TRBJ1-5; abundance: NA; CDR3aa: CASSLTGNQPQHF
d_gene: TRBD2; v_gene: TRBV5-4; j_gene: TRBJ2-5; abundance: NA; CDR3aa: CASSLVSLAGRSQETQYF
d_gene: NA; v_gene: TRBV9; j_gene: NA; abundance: NA; CDR3aa: CASSVVGNGGEQYF
d_gene: NA; v_gene: TRBV29-1; j_gene: TRBJ2-3; abundance: few; CDR3aa: CSVEDPDTQYF